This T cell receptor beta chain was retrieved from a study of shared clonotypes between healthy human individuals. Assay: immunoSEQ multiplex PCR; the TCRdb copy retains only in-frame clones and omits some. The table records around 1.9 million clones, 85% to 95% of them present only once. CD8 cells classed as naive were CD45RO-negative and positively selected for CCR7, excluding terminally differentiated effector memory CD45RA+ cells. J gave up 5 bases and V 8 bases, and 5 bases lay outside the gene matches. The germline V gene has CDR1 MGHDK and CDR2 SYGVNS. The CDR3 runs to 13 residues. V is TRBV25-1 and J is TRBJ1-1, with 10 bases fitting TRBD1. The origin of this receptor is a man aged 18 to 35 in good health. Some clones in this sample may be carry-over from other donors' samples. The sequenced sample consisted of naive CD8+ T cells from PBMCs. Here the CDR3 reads CASRQGAGTEAFF. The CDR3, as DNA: TGTGCCAGCCGACAGGGGGCGGGGACTGAAGCTTTCTTT.